A single sample is the source of the 14 T cell receptor beta chains below, sequenced in a study of CD8+ T cells in alopecia areata (dated by TCRdb to about 2018). Preparation of the library involved the immunoSEQ multiplex PCR assay. RNA was extracted from all samples and reverse transcribed into cDNA, which served as template for TCR sequencing. Imported from immuneACCESS, the table was reduced by TCRdb to in-frame sequences with V and J called. These copies leave out some clones; in studies compared against another copy, an unresolved V gene accounts for under half, and the cause of the remainder is not known. For this sample the table gives about 140,000 clones, of which about 60% were detected only once. Over 4% of the sample goes to the ten largest clones. Sequenced material: CD4+ T cells sorted from blood. The receptors shown here come from a human donor in good health.

The chain employs TRBV5-1 and TRBJ2-1; D could derive from TRBD1 or TRBD2 (5 bases each). V was clipped by 4 bases and J by 5 bases, with 10 bases between them. Germline V gene data show CDR1 as SGHRS and CDR2 as YFSETQ. This CDR3 has 13 amino acids. The CDR3 region has the DNA TGCGCCAGCAGCCGGGGCCCGGACAATGAGCAGTTCTTC. Its translation: CASSRGPDNEQFF. Complete variable domain (other parts from reference TRBV5-1 and TRBJ2-1): KAGVTQTPRYLIKTRGQQVTLSCSPISGHRSVSWYQQTPGQGLQFLFEYFSETQRNKGNFPGRFSGRQFSNSRSEMNVSTLELGDSALYLCASSRGPDNEQFFGPGTRLTVL.

The chain employs TRBV28 and TRBJ2-7; 10 bases match TRBD1. Trimming at V came to 1 base and at J to 2 bases, leaving 2 bases not matched to a gene. Germline V gene sequence: CDR1 MDHEN, CDR2 SYDVKM. The CDR3 loop spans 15 amino acids. In DNA form, the CDR3 reads TGTGCCAGCAGTTTATACGGACAGGGGGCCTACGAGCAGTACTTC. Its translation is CASSLYGQGAYEQYF.

This chain links TRBV5-1 with TRBJ1-1; D is uncertain. Trimming took off 4 bases at V and 1 base at J, with 14 bases between the two ends. Germline assignment: CDR1 SGHRS and CDR2 YFSETQ. The CDR3 spans 15 residues. The CDR3 protein is CASSALSTSNTEAFF. CDR3 DNA sequence: TGCGCCAGCAGCGCGCTTTCGACATCGAACACTGAAGCTTTCTTT.

V and J are TRBV29-1 and TRBJ2-3; D is unclear. In germline, CDR1 is SQVTM, CDR2 ANQGSEA. CDR3 length equals 11 residues. V was cut by 7 bases and J by 4 bases, with 9 bases left in between. This CDR3 is CSGLGADTQYF. The CDR3 DNA is TGCAGCGGATTGGGCGCAGATACGCAGTATTTT.

The chain recombines TRBV7-2 with TRBJ2-3; 8 bases line up with TRBD2. Germline CDR1 and CDR2: SGHTA and FQGNSA. This CDR3 comprises 16 residues. Trimming took 2 bases from V and 3 from J; bases not matched to a gene: 7. In nucleotides, the CDR3 is TGTGCCAGCAGCTTAACTAGCGGAGACGGTACAGATACGCAGTATTTT. Translated, it gives CASSLTSGDGTDTQYF.

The chain links TRBV7-9 to TRBJ1-3; D may be TRBD1 (5 bases). CDR1 is SEHNR and CDR2 is FQNEAQ in the germline V gene (reference sequence). The V gene lost 6 bases and the J gene lost 10 bases, with 13 bases spanning the gap. The CDR3 is 12 amino acids. In nucleotides, the CDR3 is TGTGCCAGCAGATCCACAGGCTGGACCATATATTTT. Its translation is CASRSTGWTIYF.

The J gene is TRBJ2-2, the V gene TRBV2; 12 bases are shared with TRBD1. The CDR3 is 14 residues long. Germline V CDR1 and CDR2: SNHLY, FYNNEI. J gave up 6 bases and V 10 bases, and 6 bases lay outside the gene matches. The CDR3 loop is CATSGTGGAGELFF. Written as DNA, the CDR3 is TGTGCCACTTCCGGGACAGGGGGCGCCGGGGAGCTGTTTTTT.

The rearrangement links TRBV6-6 to TRBJ2-5; 7 bases match TRBD1. The V gene's germline CDR1 is MNHNY and CDR2 SVGAGI (reference sequence). Trimming took 6 bases from V and 3 from J; bases not matched to a gene: 10. The CDR3 sequence is 15 residues long. CDR3 in DNA: TGTGCCAGCAGAACGACAGGGATCCGTAAAGAGACCCAGTACTTC. Its protein is CASRTTGIRKETQYF.

A remark on this clone: This same CDR3 is encoded by further DNA sequences in the sample. The chain joins TRBV2 to TRBJ1-1, with no clear D. Per germline, CDR1 SNHLY and CDR2 FYNNEI. This CDR3 has 11 residues. Trimming took off 4 bases at V and 3 bases at J, with 3 bases between the two ends. The DNA for the CDR3 is TGTGCCAGCAGTGGTGACACTGAAGCTTTCTTT. It codes for CASSGDTEAFF. Full variable domain (missing parts from reference TRBV2 and TRBJ1-1): EPEVTQTPSHQVTQMGQEVILRCVPISNHLYFYWYRQILGQKVEFLVSFYNNEISEKSEIFDDQFSVERPDGSNFTLKIRSTKLEDSAMYFCASSGDTEAFFGQGTRLTVV.

The rearrangement links TRBV27 to TRBJ1-1; tentatively, D is TRBD1 (5 bases). The germline V gene has CDR1 MNHEY and CDR2 SMNVEV (reference sequence). With 4 bases removed from V and 0 bases from J, the gap between germline ends came to 9 bases. The CDR3 has 14 residues. The CDR3 DNA follows: TGTGCCAGCAGTTCGTTGGGGGTGAACACTGAAGCTTTCTTT. Protein sequence: CASSSLGVNTEAFF.

The chain has TRBV30 and TRBJ2-7; 8 positions agree with TRBD2. Trimming removed 2 bases from V and 6 bases from J; junction bases left unmatched: 9. CDR3 size: 14 residues. Germline CDR1 GTSNPN, CDR2 SVGIG (reference sequence). CDR3 sequence (DNA): TGTGCCTGGAGTACCTCCGGGACTAGAGGCGAGCAGTACTTC. As protein: CAWSTSGTRGEQYF.

V and J are TRBV7-9 and TRBJ2-1, with D possibly matching TRBD2 (6 bases). The germline V gene encodes CDR1 SEHNR and CDR2 FQNEAQ (reference sequence). Trimming removed 5 bases from V and 10 bases from J, with 18 bases in between. The CDR3 runs to 14 residues. CDR3 residues: CASSPQTSSWEQFF. The DNA for the CDR3 is TGTGCCAGCAGCCCCCAGACTAGTAGCTGGGAGCAGTTCTTC.

The chain is built from TRBV7-9 and TRBJ2-5, with 9 positions matching TRBD1. CDR3 length equals 14 residues. V was pared by 5 bases and J by 3 bases, with 4 bases of the junction left unmatched. Germline V gene lookup returns CDR1 SEHNR and CDR2 FQNEAQ (reference sequence). CDR3 sequence: CASSTGQGKETQYF. The CDR3, as DNA: TGTGCCAGCAGCACGGGACAGGGAAAAGAGACCCAGTACTTC.

The chain combines TRBV29-1 with TRBJ1-1; D remains ambiguous. Deletions cut 4 bases from V and 0 bases from J, with 15 bases between. The length of the CDR3 is 15 residues. Germline CDR1 is SQVTM and CDR2 is ANQGSEA. For the CDR3, the DNA is TGCAGCGTTGTTTCCCACCTTACTATGAACACTGAAGCTTTCTTT. Its protein is CSVVSHLTMNTEAFF.